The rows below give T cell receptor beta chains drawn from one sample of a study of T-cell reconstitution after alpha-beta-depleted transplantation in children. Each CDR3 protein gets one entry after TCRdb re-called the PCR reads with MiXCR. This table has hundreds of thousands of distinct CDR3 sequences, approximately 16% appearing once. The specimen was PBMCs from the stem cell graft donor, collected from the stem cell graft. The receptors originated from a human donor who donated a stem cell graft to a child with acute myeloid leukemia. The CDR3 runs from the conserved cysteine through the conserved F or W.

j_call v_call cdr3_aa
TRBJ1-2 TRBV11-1 CASSLQGAEYYGYTF
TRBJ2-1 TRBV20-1 CSARASGDYNEQFF
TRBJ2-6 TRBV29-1 CSVEKDSGANVLTF
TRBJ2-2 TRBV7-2 CASSLAWEDTGELFF
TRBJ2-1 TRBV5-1 CASSLGQGGLDEQFF
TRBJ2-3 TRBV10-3 CAISGPAAGSTDTQYF
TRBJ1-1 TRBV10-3 CAISESSGVGNTEAFF
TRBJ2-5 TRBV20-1 CSAFRTSGWSGETQYF
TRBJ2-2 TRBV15 CATSRDLSGGPTGELFF
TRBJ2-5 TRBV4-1 CASSHRNVLEETQYF
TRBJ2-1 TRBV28 CASTPLQDSYNEQFF
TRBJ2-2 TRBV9 CASSAGTGTGELFF
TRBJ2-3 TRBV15 CATIPLAAGSPYF
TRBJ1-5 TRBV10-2 CASSESIQPQHF
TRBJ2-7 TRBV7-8 CASSLQAGGPHEQYF
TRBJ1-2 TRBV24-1 CATSDLDHNYGYTF
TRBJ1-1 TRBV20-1 CSARIGRNTEAFF
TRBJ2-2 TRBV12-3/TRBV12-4 CASSLDPTGELFF